This T cell receptor (beta chain) emerged from a study of CXCR3-negative and CXCR3-positive naive CD8 T cells. Across the whole study: Approximately 130 million TRB reads in total, about 1.5 +/- 0.3 million per library. Findings and limits, study-wide: Similar TRBV-TRBJ gene usage was seen in naive CXCR3-negative and CXCR3-positive cells, but not in memory cells. Naive cells positive for CXCR3 carried more hydrophobic TRB CDR3s than CXCR3-negative ones. Memory CD8+ cells showed much lower diversity, while both naive subsets displayed comparably high diversity.

Naive CD8+ T cells displayed a CD45RO-CCR7+CD27+CD95- phenotype. Germline lookup yields CDR1 SGHRS and CDR2 YFSETQ. CDR3 size: 14 residues. A note on this clonotype: Its specificity is unknown.

All TRB cDNA libraries came from 5' RACE performed with UMI labels. TCRdb re-called the 5' RACE reads; one entry per CDR3 protein, DNA not given. Its clone listing holds some 150,000 distinct CDR3 sequences. The sequencing sample was made of naive CXCR3+ CD8+ T cells from blood. Subset: CD45RO-CCR7+CD27+CD95- naive CD8+ T cells expressing CXCR3 (TNR3+). J is TRBJ1-1 and V is TRBV5-1. The sequence was obtained from a human donor in good health. Some clones in this sample may be carry-over from other donors' samples. CDR3 sequence: CASSLDRYSTGAFF.